This T cell receptor (beta chain) derives from a study of coeliac disease. Study observations and caveats: In active celiac disease, intraepithelial and lamina propria TRB and TRG repertoires were less clonal than controls. Most TRB amino acid sequences occurred in only one sample. Unbiased detection of gliadin-specific T cells was judged not feasible with this approach.

With respect to this clone: Its matching antigen is unknown.

The trim removed 6 bases at V and 7 bases at J, leaving 6 bases unmatched. The CDR3 has 12 amino acids. The germline CDR1 and CDR2 sequences are MDHEN and SYDVKM. One frozen approximately 500,000-cell aliquot per fraction was sequenced. Some clones are missing from TCRdb's copy, which holds only in-frame ones; the method was immunoSEQ multiplex PCR. The profile shows 3,000 to 4,000 clones, over 60% of them singletons. The chain has TRBV28 and TRBJ2-7; TRBD1 matches at 7 bases. The sequencing sample was made of intraepithelial lymphocytes from the gut. The clonotype comes from a woman aged 60-75 years with active celiac disease. The CDR3 loop reads CASRDRYVEQYF. The CDR3 nucleotides read TGTGCCAGCAGGGACAGGTACGTGGAGCAGTACTTC.